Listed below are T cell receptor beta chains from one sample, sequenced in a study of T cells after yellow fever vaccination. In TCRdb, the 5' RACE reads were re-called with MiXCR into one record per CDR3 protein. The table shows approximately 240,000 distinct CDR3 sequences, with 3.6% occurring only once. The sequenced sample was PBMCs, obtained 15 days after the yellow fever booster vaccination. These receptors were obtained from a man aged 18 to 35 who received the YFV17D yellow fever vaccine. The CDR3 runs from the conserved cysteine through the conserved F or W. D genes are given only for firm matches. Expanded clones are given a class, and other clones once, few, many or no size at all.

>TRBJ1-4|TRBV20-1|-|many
TGCAGTGCTAGAGTCTGGGGGGGTGAAAAACTGTTTTTT
CSARVWGGEKLFF
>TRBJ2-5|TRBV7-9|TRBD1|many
TGTGCCATGCAGGGGGCAGAGACCCAGTACTTC
CAMQGAETQYF
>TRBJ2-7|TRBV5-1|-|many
TGCGCCAGCAGCCTTAACCCTCGGGGGTCCTACGAGCAGTACTTC
CASSLNPRGSYEQYF
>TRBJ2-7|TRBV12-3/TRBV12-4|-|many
TGTGCCAGCAGTTTGGCCAACGAGCAGTACTTC
CASSLANEQYF
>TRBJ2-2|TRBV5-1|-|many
TGCGCCAGCAGGACAAACACCGGGGAGCTGTTTTTT
CASRTNTGELFF
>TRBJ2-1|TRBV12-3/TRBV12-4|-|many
TGTGCCAGCAGTTTCTGGGGCTCCTACAATGAGCAGTTCTTC
CASSFWGSYNEQFF
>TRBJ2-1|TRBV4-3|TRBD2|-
TGCGCCAGCAGCCAAGAAGGTCTAGCGGGGGGTTACAATGAGCAGTTCTTC
CASSQEGLAGGYNEQFF
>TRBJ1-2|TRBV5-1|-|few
TGCGCCAGCAGCTTGTTACCGGATCGTGGCTACACCTTC
CASSLLPDRGYTF
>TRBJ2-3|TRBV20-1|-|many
TGCAGTGCTAGCCCTAGCACAGATACGCAGTATTTT
CSASPSTDTQYF
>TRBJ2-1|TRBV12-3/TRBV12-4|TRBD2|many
TGTGCCAGCCGGGCTTTGGGACTAGCGGCTTATGAGCAGTTCTTC
CASRALGLAAYEQFF
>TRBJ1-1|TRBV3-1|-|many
TGTGCCAGCAGCCAAGTCGCGGGCAACACTGAAGCTTTCTTT
CASSQVAGNTEAFF
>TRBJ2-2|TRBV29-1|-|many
TGCAGCGCCTCCCGGGGACTCACCGGGGAGCTGTTTTTT
CSASRGLTGELFF
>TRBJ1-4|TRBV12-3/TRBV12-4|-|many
TGTGCCAGCAGTTACAGGGCAGGGGAAAAACTGTTTTTT
CASSYRAGEKLFF
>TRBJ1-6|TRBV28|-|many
TGTGCCAGCAGTTTAATTCCCCCCCTTAGCACGGGGATGGGGAATTCACCCCTCCACTTT
CASSLIPPLSTGMGNSPLHF
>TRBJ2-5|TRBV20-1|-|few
TGCAGTGCTAGAGATTTCCTAGAAGAGACCCAGTACTTC
CSARDFLEETQYF
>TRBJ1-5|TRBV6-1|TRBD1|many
TGTGCCACGAACGAGGACAGGCCGAAAAATCAGCCCCAGCATTTT
CATNEDRPKNQPQHF
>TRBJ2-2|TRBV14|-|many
TGTGCCAGCAGCCAAAACTTGGCCGGGGAGCTGTTTTTT
CASSQNLAGELFF
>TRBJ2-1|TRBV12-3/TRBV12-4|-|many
TGTGCCAGCAGTCCGGACGGGCGATACAATGAGCAGTTCTTC
CASSPDGRYNEQFF
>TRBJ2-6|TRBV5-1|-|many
TGCGCCAGCAGCCTAGGGGAAACTGGGGCCAACGTCCTGACTTTC
CASSLGETGANVLTF
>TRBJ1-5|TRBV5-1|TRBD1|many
TGCGCCAGCAGCCCGCGGGGAGGGGGCGAAGGTCAGCCCCAGCATTTT
CASSPRGGGEGQPQHF
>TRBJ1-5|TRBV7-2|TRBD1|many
TGTGCCAGCAGGCCGACAGGGAGGGCGTTGCCCCAGCATTTT
CASRPTGRALPQHF
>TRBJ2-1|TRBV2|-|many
TGTGCCAGCAGTGAGACGGGCCTGTCCTACAATGAGCAGTTCTTC
CASSETGLSYNEQFF
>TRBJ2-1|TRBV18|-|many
TGTGCCAGCTCCAGTCTCAGGGGATACTCCTACAATGAGCAGTTCTTC
CASSSLRGYSYNEQFF
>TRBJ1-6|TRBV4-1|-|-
TGCGCCAGCGGTTTTGGCTCCTATAATTCACCCCTCCACTTT
CASGFGSYNSPLHF
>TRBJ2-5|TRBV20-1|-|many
TGCAGTGCTAGACTGGCGCTCCTGGAGACCCAGTACTTC
CSARLALLETQYF
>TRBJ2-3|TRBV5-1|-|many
TGCGCCAGTACCTTAATGGAGGCTGATACGCAGTATTTT
CASTLMEADTQYF
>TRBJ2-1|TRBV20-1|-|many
TGCAGTGCTAACGAAAATGAGCAGTTCTTC
CSANENEQFF
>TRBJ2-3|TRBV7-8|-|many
TGTGCCAGCAGCCCGGACCTTATGGGTGGGGATACGCAGTATTTT
CASSPDLMGGDTQYF
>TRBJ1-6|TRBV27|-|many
TGTGCCAGCAGTGCTTCAGGTTATTCACCCCTCCACTTT
CASSASGYSPLHF
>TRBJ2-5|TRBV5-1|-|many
TGCGCCAGCAGCCCGTTGTTAGAAGAGACCCAGTACTTC
CASSPLLEETQYF
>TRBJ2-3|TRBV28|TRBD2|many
TGTGCCAGCAGTTCCTCCATCGGGACTAGCGGACTAGGATATACGCAGTATTTT
CASSSSIGTSGLGYTQYF
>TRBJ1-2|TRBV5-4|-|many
TGTGCCAGCAGCTTGGCCGGCGGCAGGGGTGGGGATGGCTACACCTTC
CASSLAGGRGGDGYTF
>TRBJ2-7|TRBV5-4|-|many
TGTGCCAGCAAACTCCCCGCGTACTTC
CASKLPAYF
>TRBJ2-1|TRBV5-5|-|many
TGTGCCAGCAGCTTGGCCGAGGGTCTGGATGAGCAGTTCTTC
CASSLAEGLDEQFF
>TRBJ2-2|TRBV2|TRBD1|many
TGTGCCAGCAGTCGACAGGGCGGCACCGGGGAGCTGTTTTTT
CASSRQGGTGELFF
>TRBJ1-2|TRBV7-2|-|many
TGTGCCAGCAGCTTCTCCCCTGATGGCTATGGCTACACCTTC
CASSFSPDGYGYTF
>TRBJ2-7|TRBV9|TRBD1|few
TGTGCCAGCAGCACGGACAGGGCCTTCTCCTACGAGCAGTACTTC
CASSTDRAFSYEQYF
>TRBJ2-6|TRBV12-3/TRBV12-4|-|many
TGTGCCAGCAGTTTCGGACAGAGATCGTCTGGGGCCAACGTCCTGACTTTC
CASSFGQRSSGANVLTF
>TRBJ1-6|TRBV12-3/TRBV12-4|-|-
TGTGCCAGCAGTTACCAGGGAGAAGGCGATTCACCCCTCCACTTT
CASSYQGEGDSPLHF
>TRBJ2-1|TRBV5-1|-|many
TGCGCCAGCAGCTTGGTCCAGGGAACGGACAATGAGCAGTTCTTC
CASSLVQGTDNEQFF
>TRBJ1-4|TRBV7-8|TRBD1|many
TGTGCCAGCAGCTTCCTAGGGGGCGCGACTAATGAAAAACTGTTTTTT
CASSFLGGATNEKLFF
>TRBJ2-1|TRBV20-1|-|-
TGCAGCGGGGGCAGCTCCTACAATGAGCAGTTCTTC
CSGGSSYNEQFF